The clone carrying this T cell receptor beta chain was counted between two and nine times. As yet, its antigen is unknown. This record comes from a study of post-analysis software for immune sequencing data. Study-wide context: The courses of disease that were included comprised relapsing-remitting, secondary progressive and progressive-relapsing multiple sclerosis. Findings of the study overall: Included in a set of five TRBV segments more frequent in patients than controls were TRBV5-6, TRBV5-1 and TRBV20-1. Compared against controls, patients with multiple sclerosis displayed significantly lower normalized Chao1 diversity. Same-batch samples co-clustered strongly by F measure.

Prepared TCR beta cDNA libraries contained unique molecular identifiers. TCRdb processed the PCR reads anew with MiXCR; each CDR3 protein has one entry. The sample lists a few hundred thousand distinct CDR3 sequences, 40% to 55% occurring once. This CDR3 contains 16 residues. V dropped 7 bases and J dropped 2; count of bases not matched to a gene: 13. This sequence originates from a girl aged 5-17 years with multiple sclerosis. This sequence joins TRBV12-3 or TRBV12-4 and TRBJ1-2; 7 bases map to TRBD1. The sample was blood. As DNA, the CDR3 is TGTGCCAGCAAGCGAGGGGGCGCCCCGGGAAACTATGGCTACACCTTC. Amino acids: CASKRGGAPGNYGYTF.